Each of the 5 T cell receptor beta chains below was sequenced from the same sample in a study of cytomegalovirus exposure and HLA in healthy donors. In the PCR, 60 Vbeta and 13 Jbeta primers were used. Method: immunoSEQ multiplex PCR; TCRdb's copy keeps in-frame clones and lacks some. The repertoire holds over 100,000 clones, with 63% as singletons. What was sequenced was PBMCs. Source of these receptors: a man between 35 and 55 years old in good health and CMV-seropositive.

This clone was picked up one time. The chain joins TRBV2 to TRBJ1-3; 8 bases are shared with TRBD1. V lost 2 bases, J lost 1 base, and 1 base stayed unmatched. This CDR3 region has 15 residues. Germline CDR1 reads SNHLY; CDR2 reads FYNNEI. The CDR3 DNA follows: TGTGCCAGCAGTGAACAGGGGGCTTCTGGAAACACCATATATTTT. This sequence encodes CASSEQGASGNTIYF.

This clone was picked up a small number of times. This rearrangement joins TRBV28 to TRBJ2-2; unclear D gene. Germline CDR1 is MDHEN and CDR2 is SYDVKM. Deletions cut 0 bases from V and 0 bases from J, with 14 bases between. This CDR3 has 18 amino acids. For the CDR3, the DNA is TGTGCCAGCAGTTTATGGGCGAACAGCCACGCGAACACCGGGGAGCTGTTTTTT. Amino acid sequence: CASSLWANSHANTGELFF. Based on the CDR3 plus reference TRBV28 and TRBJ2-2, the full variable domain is DVKVTQSSRYLVKRTGEKVFLECVQDMDHENMFWYRQDPGLGLRLIYFSYDVKMKEKGDIPEGYSVSREKKERFSLILESASTNQTSMYLCASSLWANSHANTGELFFGEGSRLTVL.

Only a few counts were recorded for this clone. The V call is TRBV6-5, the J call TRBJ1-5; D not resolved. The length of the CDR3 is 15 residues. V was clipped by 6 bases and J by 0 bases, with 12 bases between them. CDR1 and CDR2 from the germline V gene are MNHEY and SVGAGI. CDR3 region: CASSTSVYSNQPQHF. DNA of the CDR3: TGTGCCAGCAGCACCAGCGTTTATAGCAATCAGCCCCAGCATTTT.

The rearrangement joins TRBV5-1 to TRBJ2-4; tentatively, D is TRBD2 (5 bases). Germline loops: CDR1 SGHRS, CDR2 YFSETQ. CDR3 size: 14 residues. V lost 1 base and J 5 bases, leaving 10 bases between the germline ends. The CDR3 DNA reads TGCGCCAGCAGCTTGTTAGAGGGTCAAAACATTCAGTACTTC. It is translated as CASSLLEGQNIQYF.

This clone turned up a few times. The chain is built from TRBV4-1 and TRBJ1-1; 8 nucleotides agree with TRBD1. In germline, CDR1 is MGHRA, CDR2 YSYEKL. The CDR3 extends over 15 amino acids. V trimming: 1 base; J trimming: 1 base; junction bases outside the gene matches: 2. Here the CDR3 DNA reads TGCGCCAGCAGCCAAGGGCAGGGGGCGAACACTGAAGCTTTCTTT. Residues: CASSQGQGANTEAFF.